The 25 T cell receptor beta chains in this list originate from one sample, sequenced in a study of T cell changes during pregnancy in multiple sclerosis. Measured with immunoSEQ multiplex PCR; TCRdb has only the in-frame clones, and not every one. The sample carries more than 20,000 clones, around four fifths recorded once. The sequenced sample was CD8+ T cells from peripheral blood mononuclear cells, obtained in the first trimester of pregnancy. The receptor source for this set is a female donor in good health, enrolled as a control in a pregnancy study.

With respect to this clone: Other DNA sequences in this sample translate to the same CDR3. The rearrangement joins TRBV5-1 to TRBJ1-6; 7 nucleotides line up with TRBD1. CDR1 is SGHRS and CDR2 is YFSETQ in the germline V gene. The CDR3 sequence is 15 residues long. The V segment lost 3 bases and the J segment 5 bases; nucleotides outside the gene matches: 5. This CDR3 reads CASSSDRAHNSPLHF. DNA of the CDR3: TGCGCCAGCAGCTCAGACAGGGCCCATAATTCACCCCTCCACTTT. Complete variable domain (other parts from reference TRBV5-1 and TRBJ1-6): KAGVTQTPRYLIKTRGQQVTLSCSPISGHRSVSWYQQTPGQGLQFLFEYFSETQRNKGNFPGRFSGRQFSNSRSEMNVSTLELGDSALYLCASSSDRAHNSPLHFGNGTRLTVT.

CDR3 sequence (DNA): TGTGCCAGCAGCGACGGACAGGGGCCCTACGAGCAGTACTTC. Residues: CASSDGQGPYEQYF. J is TRBJ2-7 and V is TRBV9; TRBD1 matches 9 bases. This CDR3 is 14 amino acids long. V trimming: 3 bases; J trimming: 2 bases; junction bases outside the gene matches: 3. The germline CDR1 and CDR2 sequences are SGDLS and YYNGEE.

This chain links TRBV27 with TRBJ2-7, with TRBD1 matching over 8 bases. The CDR3 contains 12 residues. After removal of 8 bases from V and 5 bases from J, the junction contained 5 bases not matched to a gene. From germline, CDR1 is MNHEY and CDR2 SMNVEV (reference sequence). The DNA of the CDR3 is TGTGCCAGCGGTGGACAGGGAAACGAGCAGTACTTC. It is translated as CASGGQGNEQYF.

The V call is TRBV7-2, the J call TRBJ2-7; D possibly corresponds to TRBD2 (6 bases). CDR1 SGHTA and CDR2 FQGNSA come from the germline V gene. Trimming pared 1 base from V and 4 bases from J, leaving 14 bases between. This CDR3 region has 15 residues. DNA of the CDR3: TGTGCCAGCAGCTTAGAGGTTCTAGCGTTTTACGAGCAGTACTTC. Amino acids: CASSLEVLAFYEQYF.

This clone was observed a few times. The chain links TRBV28 to TRBJ1-5; 7 bases fit TRBD1. This CDR3 has 14 amino acids. Germline loops: CDR1 MDHEN, CDR2 SYDVKM. With 6 bases clipped from V and 6 bases from J, the junction kept 8 bases outside the gene matches. CDR3 nucleotide sequence: TGTGCCAGCAGGTTAACAGGGGAGACTCAGCCCCAGCATTTT. Translating gives CASRLTGETQPQHF.

The J gene is TRBJ1-2, the V gene TRBV28; 8 bases line up with TRBD1. The J segment lost 6 bases and the V segment lost 5 bases, leaving 2 bases of the junction unmatched. The CDR3 spans 12 residues. CDR1 and CDR2 from the germline V gene are MDHEN and SYDVKM. The CDR3 is CASSAQGDGYTF. CDR3 coding DNA: TGTGCCAGCAGTGCACAGGGGGATGGCTACACCTTC.

The genes are TRBV6-4 and TRBJ1-1; 8 bases match TRBD1. CDR1 is MRHNA and CDR2 is SNTAGT in the germline V gene. This CDR3 region has 15 residues. Trimming at V came to 0 bases and at J to 4 bases, leaving 4 bases not matched to a gene. The CDR3 DNA follows: TGTGCCAGCAGTGACTCCGTAGACAGGGGCACTGAAGCTTTCTTT. Its protein product is CASSDSVDRGTEAFF.

V is TRBV5-4 and J is TRBJ2-1; the D gene is possibly TRBD2 (6 bases). There are 12 residues in the CDR3. Germline values: CDR1 SGHNT, CDR2 YYREEE (reference sequence). V lost 5 bases and J 7 bases, leaving 10 bases between the germline ends. The CDR3 is CASSSTSNEQFF. The CDR3 DNA reads TGTGCCAGCAGTTCGACTAGTAATGAGCAGTTCTTC.

CDR3 sequence: CASSQDSGSTEAFF. CDR3 bases: TGCGCCAGCAGCCAAGATTCGGGGAGCACTGAAGCTTTCTTT. The chain joins TRBV4-3 to TRBJ1-1; D remains unclear. V gave up 0 bases and J gave up 4 bases, with 9 bases separating them. This CDR3 region has 14 residues. Per germline, CDR1 LGHNA and CDR2 YSLEER.

The V and J genes are TRBV7-9 and TRBJ1-5; D is perhaps TRBD1 (6 bases). Germline lookup yields CDR1 SEHNR and CDR2 FQNEAQ (reference sequence). Trimming took off 3 bases at V and 5 bases at J, with 26 bases between the two ends. CDR3 length: 19 residues. The CDR3 sequence is CASSFLLGGGQGRDQPQHF. CDR3 nucleotide sequence: TGTGCCAGCAGCTTTCTACTGGGGGGGGGCCAGGGTAGGGATCAGCCCCAGCATTTT.

This clone was detected only once. The genes are TRBV19 and TRBJ2-7; D gene uncertain. CDR3 length: 15 amino acids. Deletions cut 5 bases from V and 5 bases from J, with 19 bases between. Germline V gene sequence: CDR1 LNHDA, CDR2 SQIVND (reference sequence). The CDR3 bases are TGTGCCAGTAGTTCAGACCGGGTCTCGTCCAACGAGCAGTACTTC. Amino acid sequence: CASSSDRVSSNEQYF.

The V gene is TRBV5-3, the J gene TRBJ1-4; D call uncertain. TRBV5-3 carries the ORF label, with uncertain function. CDR3 length equals 12 residues. V was pared by 4 bases and J by 11 bases, with 12 bases between. This CDR3 reads CARSPKEAKLFF. CDR3 bases: TGTGCCAGAAGCCCCAAGGAGGCTAAACTGTTTTTT.

Here the CDR3 reads CASSAGRVGDYGYTF. The CDR3 DNA is TGTGCCAGCAGCGCTGGGAGGGTCGGCGACTATGGCTACACCTTC. The chain joins TRBV9 to TRBJ1-2, with D unclear. Looked up from germline, CDR1 is SGDLS and CDR2 is YYNGEE. V lost 3 bases to trimming and J lost 3 bases, with 15 bases between them. CDR3 length: 15 residues. The variable domain in full, with the rest retrieved from reference TRBV9 and TRBJ1-2, is DSGVTQTPKHLITATGQRVTLRCSPRSGDLSVYWYQQSLDQGLQFLIQYYNGEERAKGNILERFSAQQFPDLHSELNLSSLELGDSALYFCASSAGRVGDYGYTFGSGTRLTVV.

Of note for this clone: Compared with germline, one end of the junction differs, possibly owing to a read error. The chain joins TRBV5-3 to TRBJ1-5; the D is unclear. TRBV5-3 is an ORF; its function is uncertain. The CDR3 consists of 13 residues. CDR3 in DNA: TGTGCCAGCAGCTTGCAGGGCAATCAGCCCCAGCATTTT. Amino acids: CASSLQGNQPQHF.

This chain links TRBV4-1 with TRBJ2-7, with D tentatively TRBD2 (6 bases). V lost 4 bases, J lost 0 bases, and 13 bases lay in between. The CDR3 totals 15 residues. The germline V gene encodes CDR1 MGHRA and CDR2 YSYEKL. In DNA, the CDR3 is TGCGCCAGCAGCCCCGTGGAGGGAAGCTCCTACGAGCAGTACTTC. Translated: CASSPVEGSSYEQYF.

The chain is built from TRBV14 and TRBJ2-5, with TRBD2 matching over 13 bases. This CDR3 has 17 residues. The V segment lost 4 bases and the J segment 5 bases; nucleotides outside the gene matches: 10. From germline, CDR1 is SGHDN and CDR2 FVKESK. The CDR3 coding sequence is TGTGCCAGCAGCCGGCTGGAGGCGACTAGCGGGAGGGAGACCCAGTACTTC. Translated, it gives CASSRLEATSGRETQYF.

The chain joins TRBV9 to TRBJ2-1; 9 bases line up with TRBD1. Germline trimming cut 3 bases from V and 8 bases from J; bases unmatched to any gene: 9. The CDR3 is 15 residues long. Germline values: CDR1 SGDLS, CDR2 YYNGEE. The CDR3 coding sequence is TGTGCCAGCAGCGCAGGGACAGGGACCCTCCATGAGCAGTTCTTC. It encodes CASSAGTGTLHEQFF.

CDR3 sequence: CASRTLSGASYEQYF. As DNA, the CDR3 is TGTGCCAGCAGGACACTGAGCGGGGCCTCCTACGAGCAGTACTTC. The genes are TRBV28 and TRBJ2-7, with 7 bases matching TRBD2. The V gene end was trimmed by 6 bases and the J gene end by 0 bases; junction bases not matched to a gene: 8. CDR3 length: 15 residues. Germline CDR1 and CDR2: MDHEN and SYDVKM.

The chain carries TRBV21-1 and TRBJ2-1; the table calls TRBD2, which could not be checked here. TRBV21-1 is listed as a pseudogene. The CDR3 extends over 17 amino acids. The CDR3 spells CASSNLELARSYNEQFF. CDR3 nucleotide sequence: TGTGCCAGCAGCAACCTCGAACTAGCGCGGTCCTACAATGAGCAGTTCTTC.

The rearrangement joins TRBV4-2 to TRBJ2-3; D call uncertain. V lost 3 bases to trimming and J lost 6 bases, with 13 bases between them. This CDR3 is built from 14 residues. Germline CDR1 LGHNA, CDR2 YNFKEQ. CDR3 amino acids: CASSQSLGVDTQYF. The CDR3 DNA sequence: TGTGCCAGCAGCCAGAGCCTGGGCGTTGATACGCAGTATTTT.

This clone occurred once. The V gene is TRBV6-1, the J gene TRBJ2-1; the D gene is possibly TRBD2 (5 bases). V lost 1 base to trimming and J lost 3 bases, with 10 bases between them. CDR1 is MNHNS, CDR2 SASEGT, per germline. This CDR3 has 15 amino acids. CDR3 in amino acids: CASSEGDGNYNEQFF. DNA for the CDR3: TGTGCCAGCAGTGAAGGAGACGGGAACTACAATGAGCAGTTCTTC.

This chain uses TRBV9 with TRBJ2-1; TRBD2 might be the D (5 bases). V lost 3 bases, J lost 10 bases, and 11 bases lay in between. CDR1 and CDR2 from the germline V gene are SGDLS and YYNGEE. The CDR3 has 12 amino acids. CDR3 amino acids: CASSAREREQFF. The CDR3 nucleotides read TGTGCCAGCAGCGCGAGGGAGAGGGAGCAGTTCTTC.

The CDR3 loop reads CASSTRAYEQYF. The CDR3 DNA reads as TGCGCCAGCAGTACCAGGGCCTACGAGCAGTACTTC. The V and J genes are TRBV10-1 and TRBJ2-7; a weak D match, TRBD1 (5 bases). CDR1 is WNHNN and CDR2 is SYGVQD in the germline V gene (reference sequence). V lost 5 bases, J lost 2 bases, and 7 bases lay in between. The CDR3 sequence is 12 residues long.

The rearrangement uses TRBV5-1 and TRBJ2-7; 9 positions agree with TRBD2. Germline lookup yields CDR1 SGHRS and CDR2 YFSETQ. V was clipped by 7 bases and J by 2 bases; unmatched bases: 7. This CDR3 is built from 14 residues. The CDR3 DNA reads TGCGCCAGCCGGTGGGCTAGCGGGGCCTACGAGCAGTACTTC. Its protein product is CASRWASGAYEQYF. Drawing the rest from reference TRBV5-1 and TRBJ2-7, the complete variable domain is KAGVTQTPRYLIKTRGQQVTLSCSPISGHRSVSWYQQTPGQGLQFLFEYFSETQRNKGNFPGRFSGRQFSNSRSEMNVSTLELGDSALYLCASRWASGAYEQYFGPGTRLTVT.

For this clone: This sample also contains other DNA sequences that code for the same CDR3. The chain's CDR3 is CASSSGTSRDGYTF. CDR3 nucleotide sequence: TGTGCCAGCAGCTCTGGGACATCCAGGGATGGCTACACCTTC. The V and J genes are TRBV9 and TRBJ1-2; a possible D gene is TRBD1 (6 bases). The CDR3 spans 14 residues. Germline V gene data show CDR1 as SGDLS and CDR2 as YYNGEE. V lost 4 bases to trimming and J lost 6 bases, with 16 bases between them.